The 7 T cell receptor beta chains reported below all come from one sample, sequenced in a study of cytomegalovirus exposure and HLA in healthy donors. PCR amplification relied on 60 Vbeta primers (plus 13 Jbeta primers). Generated by immunoSEQ multiplex PCR, the TCRdb table keeps only in-frame clones and is missing some. This sample yields 150,000 to 170,000 clones, of which about 70% are seen a single time; roughly 2.8% belongs to the top ten. The material sequenced was PBMCs. These receptors came from a man aged 18 to 35 in good health and CMV-seronegative.

This clone turned up a few times. The V and J genes are TRBV5-1 and TRBJ2-5; no reliable D call. Per germline, CDR1 SGHRS and CDR2 YFSETQ. The CDR3 runs 13 residues. V dropped 5 bases and J dropped 1 base, with 9 bases sitting between them. CDR3 in DNA: TGCGCCAGCAGTGGCAGTGGCCAAGAGACCCAGTACTTC. It codes for CASSGSGQETQYF. Full variable domain (outside the CDR3, taken from reference TRBV5-1 and TRBJ2-5): KAGVTQTPRYLIKTRGQQVTLSCSPISGHRSVSWYQQTPGQGLQFLFEYFSETQRNKGNFPGRFSGRQFSNSRSEMNVSTLELGDSALYLCASSGSGQETQYFGPGTRLLVL.

This rearrangement joins TRBV27 to TRBJ1-2; D remains ambiguous. The CDR3 runs 14 residues. Trimming cost V 0 bases and J 3 bases, with 8 bases left between them. Germline V gene sequence: CDR1 MNHEY, CDR2 SMNVEV (reference sequence). This CDR3 reads CASSLSSIDYGYTF. CDR3 nucleotide sequence: TGTGCCAGCAGTTTATCGTCAATAGACTATGGCTACACCTTC.

V gene TRBV7-9 combines with J gene TRBJ1-2, with TRBD1 identical over 7 bases. Germline values: CDR1 SEHNR, CDR2 FQNEAQ (reference sequence). CDR3 length equals 11 residues. After removal of 5 bases from V and 8 bases from J, the junction contained 2 bases not matched to a gene. The CDR3 reads CASSLQGGYTF. CDR3 nucleotides: TGTGCCAGCAGCCTACAGGGGGGCTACACCTTC. The full variable domain, with the rest looked up from reference TRBV7-9 and TRBJ1-2, is DTGVSQNPRHKITKRGQNVTFRCDPISEHNRLYWYRQTLGQGPEFLTYFQNEAQLEKSRLLSDRFSAERPKGSFSTLEIQRTEQGDSAMYLCASSLQGGYTFGSGTRLTVV.

This chain joins TRBV19 and TRBJ1-6; 7 bases match TRBD1. The trim removed 5 bases at V and 6 bases at J, leaving 13 bases unmatched. CDR1 and CDR2 from the germline V gene are LNHDA and SQIVND (reference sequence). This CDR3 contains 17 residues. CDR3 sequence reads: CASSPRQGRSGNSPLHF. DNA for the CDR3: TGTGCCAGTAGTCCCCGACAGGGAAGGTCGGGTAATTCACCCCTCCACTTT.

The CDR3 DNA is TGTGCCAGCAGCCCGGGACTAGCGGGGAACACAGATACGCAGTATTTT. It codes for CASSPGLAGNTDTQYF. The V gene is TRBV13, the J gene TRBJ2-3, with 13 nucleotides matching TRBD2. Germline-derived CDR1 and CDR2 are PRHDT and FYEKMQ (reference sequence). The CDR3 consists of 16 residues. J lost 2 bases, V lost 5 bases, and 4 bases had no gene match.

Only one count was recorded for this clone. This sequence joins TRBV28 and TRBJ1-1; perhaps TRBD1 as D (6 bases). CDR1 and CDR2 from the germline V gene are MDHEN and SYDVKM. Trimming took 5 bases from V and 1 from J, leaving 17 bases between them. This CDR3 spans 16 amino acids. The CDR3 here is CASSPRGGAGNTEAFF. CDR3 nucleotide sequence: TGTGCCAGCAGTCCGAGGGGGGGCGCCGGGAACACTGAAGCTTTCTTT.

The CDR3 DNA reads TGTGCCAGCAGCTTAGTAGGTTTGCTAAGCGGACGGGCAGATACGCAGTATTTT. It translates to CASSLVGLLSGRADTQYF. This chain links TRBV7-9 with TRBJ2-3; tentative D call: TRBD2 (5 bases). The ends were cut back, 1 base at V and 4 bases at J, with 21 bases in the middle. The CDR3 has 18 residues. Germline assignment: CDR1 SEHNR and CDR2 FQNEAQ (reference sequence).